This TCR beta chain appears in the sequencing data of a study of blood T cell repertoires in COVID-19. At the level of the study: Acute and convalescent COVID-19 specimens originated in the United States, Italy and Spain. In each case, the material was cDNA or gDNA derived from T cells, B-cell-depleted T cells, or PBMCs.

This CDR3 is built from 15 residues. The V and J ends lost 3 bases and 0 bases respectively, with 9 bases between them. CDR1 and CDR2 (germline): SNHLY, FYNNEI. In the original processing: Scientists estimated how many nucleated cells there were by amplifying reference gene primers. Sequenced by immunoSEQ multiplex PCR; TCRdb stores in-frame clones only, minus some. From that table come the V and J calls and clone size; the DNA was used to work out D and trimming. The sample consists of about 110,000 clones, around 81% of them appearing once. Sequencing input: peripheral blood. The clonotype comes from a woman in her 70s with acute or convalescent COVID-19. The chain combines TRBV2 with TRBJ1-5; D not resolved. CDR3 DNA sequence: TGTGCCAGCAGTGATGGAGGTGGTAGCAATCAGCCCCAGCATTTT. This gives the protein CASSDGGGSNQPQHF. Full variable domain (rest looked up from reference TRBV2 and TRBJ1-5): EPEVTQTPSHQVTQMGQEVILRCVPISNHLYFYWYRQILGQKVEFLVSFYNNEISEKSEIFDDQFSVERPDGSNFTLKIRSTKLEDSAMYFCASSDGGGSNQPQHFGDGTRLSIL.